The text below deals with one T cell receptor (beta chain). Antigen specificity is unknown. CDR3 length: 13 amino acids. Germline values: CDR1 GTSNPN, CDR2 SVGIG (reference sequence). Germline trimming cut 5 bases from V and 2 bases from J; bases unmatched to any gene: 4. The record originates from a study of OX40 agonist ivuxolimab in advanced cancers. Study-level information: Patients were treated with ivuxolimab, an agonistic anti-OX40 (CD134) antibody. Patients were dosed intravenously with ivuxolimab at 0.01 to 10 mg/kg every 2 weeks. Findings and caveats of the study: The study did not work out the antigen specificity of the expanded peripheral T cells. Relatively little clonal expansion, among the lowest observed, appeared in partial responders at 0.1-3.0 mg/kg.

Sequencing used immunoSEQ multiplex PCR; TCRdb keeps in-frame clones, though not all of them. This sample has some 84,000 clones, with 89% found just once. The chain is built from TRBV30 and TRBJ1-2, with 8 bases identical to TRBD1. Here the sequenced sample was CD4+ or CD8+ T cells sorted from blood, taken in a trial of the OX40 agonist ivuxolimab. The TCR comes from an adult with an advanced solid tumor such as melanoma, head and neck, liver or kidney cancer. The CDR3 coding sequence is TGTGCCTGGCGGACAGGGCGAAACTATGGCTACACCTTC. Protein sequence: CAWRTGRNYGYTF.